This T cell receptor beta chain came from a study of molecular identifiers for immune sequencing clone quantification. Findings and limits, study-wide: Whereas naive cells kept under 1% of molecules in clones above 20 RNA copies, such clones held over 97% in effectors. Sharing of a barcode by identical TCR molecules could cause highly expanded clone sizes to be underestimated.

Bulk libraries came from a prior protocol with listed TCR primers. TCRdb passed the PCR reads through MiXCR, listing each CDR3 protein once. The table shows about 640,000 distinct CDR3 sequences, with just under 20% occurring only once. This clonotype was counted at least ten times. The antigen is unknown. Sequenced: naive CD8+ T cells from blood, with Jurkat cell RNA spiked in. Noted subset: FACS-sorted CD8+CD4-CCR7+CD45RA+ naive T cells. This receptor was taken from a human donor in good health. Some libraries in this study had Jurkat cell RNA spiked in.

DNA for the CDR3: TGCAGTGCTAGAGATCCCCAGGGGGGGAGCTACGAGCAGTACTTC. It translates to CSARDPQGGSYEQYF. V usage is TRBV20-1 and J usage is TRBJ2-7; D assignment may be TRBD1 or TRBD2 (7 bases each). Germline CDR1 reads DFQATT; CDR2 reads SNEGSKA (reference sequence). The CDR3 covers 15 residues. V was pared by 0 bases and J by 3 bases, with 15 bases between.